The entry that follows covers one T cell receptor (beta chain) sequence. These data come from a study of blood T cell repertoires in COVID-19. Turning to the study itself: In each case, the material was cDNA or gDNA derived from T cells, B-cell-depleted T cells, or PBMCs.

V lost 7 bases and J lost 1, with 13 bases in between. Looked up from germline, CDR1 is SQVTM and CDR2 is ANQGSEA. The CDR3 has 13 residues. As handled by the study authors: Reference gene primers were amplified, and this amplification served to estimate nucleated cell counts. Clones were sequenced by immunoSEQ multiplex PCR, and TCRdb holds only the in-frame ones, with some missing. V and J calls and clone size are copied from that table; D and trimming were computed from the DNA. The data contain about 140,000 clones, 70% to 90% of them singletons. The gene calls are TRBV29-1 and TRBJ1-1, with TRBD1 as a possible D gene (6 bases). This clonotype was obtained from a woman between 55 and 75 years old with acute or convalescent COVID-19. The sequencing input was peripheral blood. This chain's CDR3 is CSALSTGNTEAFF. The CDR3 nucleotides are TGCAGCGCTCTCTCGACAGGGAACACTGAAGCTTTCTTT.